This T cell receptor (beta chain) was profiled in a study of tumor-infiltrating lymphocytes in primary liver carcinoma. Study-wide context: The number of productive TCRbeta reads per sample ranged from roughly 3.65 to 8 million and was similar across tissue types.

Study-level points and caveats: Pairs of tumor regions overlapped more than tumor-adjacent and tumor-blood pairs did.

Notes on this clonotype: The antigen remains undetermined.

TCR beta cDNA came from roughly 450 ng total RNA, primed with a constant-region primer. Slightly modified ARM-PCR with three nested multiplex PCR rounds yielded TCR beta libraries. Primers for the first two PCR rounds were TRBV1-TRBV30 forward primers and a C-beta reverse primer (approximately 10 cycles per round). Each CDR3 protein is one row after TCRdb ran MiXCR on the multiplex PCR reads. The profile shows approximately 73,000 distinct CDR3 sequences, nearly 70% of them singletons. Looked up from germline, CDR1 is SQVTM and CDR2 is ANQGSEA. V trimming: 8 bases; J trimming: 11 bases; junction bases outside the gene matches: 5. The CDR3 runs 9 residues. RNA and DNA were co-extracted from approximately 20-30 mg of unsorted bulk tissue. Primary liver carcinoma, confirmed by histopathology, was surgically resected. Infection with HBV was chronic in patients; they were treatment-naive.

The receptor was isolated from a man between 40 and 49 years old with primary liver carcinoma and hepatitis B virus infection. Material for sequencing was liver tumor tissue from sampling region 4. Subset noted: tumor region T4, right-lateral pole. This chain links TRBV29-1 with TRBJ2-7, with 8 bases matching TRBD1. This CDR3 reads CSCRDRKYF. CDR3 DNA: TGCAGCTGCCGGGACAGGAAGTACTTC.